Listed below are T cell receptor beta chains from one sample, sequenced in a study of cytomegalovirus exposure and HLA in healthy donors. Generated by immunoSEQ multiplex PCR, the TCRdb table keeps only in-frame clones and is missing some. The sample has some 200,000 clones, 81% seen once. The sequencing sample was made of PBMCs. All receptors come from a man between 50 and 59 years old in good health and CMV-seronegative. The CDR3 runs from the conserved cysteine through the conserved F or W. The D gene is left open where the match is weak. The listing skips clone size in some rows; elsewhere it reads once, few, many or a size class.

j_call | clone_size | v_call | cdr3_length | d_call | cdr3_aa | cdr3_nt
TRBJ1-6 | . | TRBV4-3 | 16 | . | CASSQEGGLYNSPLHF | TGCGCCAGCAGCCAAGAAGGAGGACTGTATAATTCACCCCTCCACTTT
TRBJ2-7 | few | TRBV7-8 | 15 | TRBD2 | CASSLGLAGIYEQYF | TGTGCCAGCAGCTTAGGACTAGCGGGGATATACGAGCAGTACTTC
TRBJ2-1 | . | TRBV4-3 | 14 | TRBD1 | CASSQVTGLNEQFF | TGCGCCAGCAGCCAAGTGACAGGGCTCAATGAGCAGTTCTTC
TRBJ2-5 | once | TRBV7-3 | 16 | TRBD1 | CASSIDGTGGAETQYF | TGTGCCAGCAGCATAGACGGGACAGGGGGCGCCGAGACCCAGTACTTC
TRBJ2-6 | . | TRBV7-3 | 16 | . | CASGTQGGTGANVLTF | TGTGCCAGCGGAACACAGGGGGGGACTGGGGCCAACGTCCTGACTTTC
TRBJ1-1 | few | TRBV18 | 14 | . | CASSPVIPEAEAFF | TGTGCCAGCTCACCTGTCATCCCTGAGGCTGAAGCTTTCTTT
TRBJ1-1 | once | TRBV7-3 | 13 | . | CASSPRDGLEAFF | TGTGCCAGCAGCCCCCGGGACGGACTAGAAGCTTTCTTT
TRBJ1-5 | . | TRBV7-9 | 12 | . | CASSRSDQPQHF | TGTGCCAGCAGCCGCTCAGATCAGCCCCAGCATTTT
TRBJ2-7 | . | TRBV18 | 16 | TRBD1 | CASSRETGTGGGEQYF | TGTGCCAGCTCACGCGAAACCGGGACAGGGGGTGGCGAGCAGTACTTC
TRBJ2-4 | once | TRBV4-1 | 14 | . | CASSRRGAQNIQYF | TGCGCCAGCAGCCGTCGGGGGGCCCAAAACATTCAGTACTTC
TRBJ1-1 | . | TRBV12-1 | 17 | . | CASSNRDRVFIYTEAFF | TGTGCCAGCAGCAACCGGGACAGGGTTTTCATATACACTGAAGCTTTCTTT
TRBJ1-2 | . | TRBV4-1 | 13 | . | CASSPTSRLGYTF | TGCGCCAGCAGCCCCACCTCTAGGCTTGGCTACACCTTC
TRBJ1-2 | . | TRBV2 | 14 | . | CASSTQGAIYGYTF | TGTGCCAGCAGCACCCAAGGGGCCATCTATGGCTACACCTTC
TRBJ2-7 | once | TRBV10-3 | 15 | TRBD1 | CAISEGQVPSYEQYF | TGTGCCATCAGTGAAGGACAGGTACCCTCCTACGAGCAGTACTTC
TRBJ1-6 | few | TRBV27 | 15 | . | CASSSGGRGTSPLHF | TGTGCCAGCAGTTCCGGTGGGAGGGGAACATCACCCCTCCACTTT
TRBJ1-2 | . | TRBV9 | 14 | . | CASSVGSWGDGYTF | TGTGCCAGCAGCGTAGGTTCCTGGGGGGACGGCTACACCTTC
TRBJ1-2 | . | TRBV29-1 | 14 | TRBD1 | CSAEGQGASFGYTF | TGCAGCGCCGAGGGACAGGGGGCTTCCTTTGGCTACACCTTC
TRBJ1-2 | . | TRBV7-9 | 14 | . | CASSLDPRGGGYTF | TGTGCCAGCAGCTTAGACCCCAGGGGTGGAGGCTACACCTTC
TRBJ1-2 | . | TRBV6-5 | 14 | . | CASSPRGAIYGYTF | TGTGCCAGCAGTCCCCGCGGAGCCATCTATGGCTACACCTTC
TRBJ1-2 | . | TRBV19 | 14 | . | CASTERGRTYGYTF | TGTGCCAGTACCGAAAGGGGTAGAACCTATGGCTACACCTTC
TRBJ2-2 | . | TRBV11-3 | 15 | TRBD1 | CASSLEGQGTGELFF | TGTGCCAGCAGCTTAGAAGGACAGGGGACCGGGGAGCTGTTTTTT
TRBJ1-4 | . | TRBV7-6 | 14 | . | CASSLKSSPEKLFF | TGTGCCAGCAGCTTAAAGAGCTCACCTGAAAAACTGTTTTTT
TRBJ2-2 | . | TRBV7-2 | 17 | TRBD2 | CASSPGTSGGGTGELFF | TGTGCCAGCAGCCCTGGGACTAGCGGGGGGGGGACCGGGGAGCTGTTTTTT
TRBJ1-1 | . | TRBV27 | 15 | . | CASRSVGLGHTEAFF | TGTGCCAGCAGATCAGTAGGGTTGGGGCACACTGAAGCTTTCTTT
TRBJ2-3 | . | TRBV7-2 | 15 | . | CASSHGRGSTDTQYF | TGTGCCAGCAGCCACGGACGGGGGAGCACAGATACGCAGTATTTT
TRBJ1-2 | . | TRBV19 | 15 | TRBD1 | CASRSTGGAVYGYTF | TGTGCCAGTAGATCGACAGGGGGCGCGGTCTATGGCTACACCTTC
TRBJ1-2 | . | TRBV4-1 | 14 | . | CASSQDRAGKGYTF | TGCGCCAGCAGCCAAGATCGAGCGGGCAAGGGCTACACCTTC
TRBJ1-1 | . | TRBV2 | 12 | . | CASSERGTEAFF | TGTGCCAGCAGTGAACGGGGGACTGAAGCTTTCTTT
TRBJ2-7 | . | TRBV18 | 15 | TRBD1 | CASSAGQGLSYEQYF | TGTGCCAGCTCAGCAGGACAGGGGCTTTCCTACGAGCAGTACTTC
TRBJ1-1 | . | TRBV9 | 15 | . | CASSDGGGVNTEAFF | TGTGCCAGCAGCGACGGCGGGGGAGTGAACACTGAAGCTTTCTTT
TRBJ2-3 | . | TRBV7-2 | 14 | . | CASSLLAGTDTQYF | TGTGCCAGCAGCTTACTAGCTGGCACAGATACGCAGTATTTT
TRBJ1-5 | . | TRBV18 | 13 | . | CASSPQGFQPQHF | TGTGCCAGCTCACCCCAGGGGTTCCAGCCCCAGCATTTT
TRBJ2-3 | . | TRBV7-3 | 16 | TRBD2 | CASSLGGGSGTDTQYF | TGTGCCAGCAGCTTAGGGGGGGGGAGCGGCACAGATACGCAGTATTTT
TRBJ1-1 | . | TRBV9 | 15 | TRBD1 | CASSVGDRTTTEAFF | TGTGCCAGCAGCGTAGGGGACAGGACTACCACTGAAGCTTTCTTT
TRBJ1-2 | few | TRBV5-1 | 14 | . | CASSFGETNYGYTF | TGCGCCAGCAGCTTCGGAGAGACTAACTATGGCTACACCTTC
TRBJ2-7 | . | TRBV18 | 12 | . | CASSPNNDEQYF | TGTGCCAGCTCACCAAATAATGACGAGCAGTACTTC
TRBJ1-1 | . | TRBV29-1 | 11 | . | CSGYVRTEAFF | TGCAGCGGGTACGTGCGCACTGAAGCTTTCTTT
TRBJ1-4 | few | TRBV10-3 | 15 | . | CAIRASVGLDEKLFF | TGTGCCATCAGAGCCTCGGTGGGGCTTGATGAAAAACTGTTTTTT
TRBJ2-3 | . | TRBV10-1 | 18 | TRBD1 | CASSAGTVRPTSTDTQYF | TGCGCCAGCAGCGCTGGGACAGTGAGACCCACTAGCACAGATACGCAGTATTTT
TRBJ2-7 | . | TRBV7-2 | 15 | TRBD1 | CASSLQGTGAYEQYF | TGTGCCAGCAGCCTACAAGGGACAGGGGCCTACGAGCAGTACTTC
TRBJ1-1 | . | TRBV7-9 | 12 | TRBD1 | CASSSGGSEAFF | TGTGCCAGCAGCTCAGGGGGTTCTGAAGCTTTCTTT